These T cell receptor beta chains were read from a single sample in a study of blood T cell repertoires in COVID-19. Method: immunoSEQ multiplex PCR; TCRdb's copy keeps in-frame clones and lacks some. This table has just under 50,000 clones, roughly 82% appearing once. Sequenced material: peripheral blood. These receptors were taken from a human donor in a cohort sampled during active COVID-19. CDR3s include the opening cysteine and the closing phenylalanine or tryptophan. Fields, in order: V gene, clone size, D gene, CDR3 protein. A D gene is named only where the DNA matches it firmly. Not every row has a clone size; where given, it reads once, few, many or a size class.

v_call: TRBV19; clone_size: .; d_call: .; cdr3_aa: CASSPSDYGYTF
v_call: TRBV19; clone_size: .; d_call: .; cdr3_aa: CASSTLGGYEQYF
v_call: TRBV28; clone_size: once; d_call: .; cdr3_aa: CASSPGLLLTYEQYF
v_call: TRBV5-4; clone_size: .; d_call: .; cdr3_aa: CASSLSDRTNEKLFF
v_call: TRBV5-4; clone_size: .; d_call: .; cdr3_aa: CASSFPGETATGELFF
v_call: TRBV7-9; clone_size: .; d_call: .; cdr3_aa: CASSLVDSNSPLHF
v_call: TRBV3-1/TRBV3-2; clone_size: .; d_call: .; cdr3_aa: CASSQAAGEQFF
v_call: TRBV27; clone_size: once; d_call: .; cdr3_aa: CASSPGGVNTEAFF
v_call: TRBV2; clone_size: few; d_call: .; cdr3_aa: CASRGRGFNEKLFF
v_call: TRBV21-1; clone_size: .; d_call: .; cdr3_aa: CASSSRDRRTDTQYF
v_call: TRBV5-6; clone_size: .; d_call: .; cdr3_aa: CASSQGDPYGYTF
v_call: TRBV6-6; clone_size: .; d_call: .; cdr3_aa: CASSYESLANTGELFF
v_call: TRBV5-4; clone_size: once; d_call: .; cdr3_aa: CASSLDRIPYEQYF
v_call: TRBV6-1; clone_size: .; d_call: .; cdr3_aa: CASSEQGNTIYF
v_call: TRBV7-9; clone_size: few; d_call: .; cdr3_aa: CASSLDRVMNTEAFF
v_call: TRBV4-3; clone_size: .; d_call: .; cdr3_aa: CASGGRAGNEQFF
v_call: TRBV15; clone_size: .; d_call: .; cdr3_aa: CATSRDTVPQPQHF
v_call: TRBV28; clone_size: .; d_call: .; cdr3_aa: CASRIDKGRARYGYTF
v_call: TRBV27; clone_size: .; d_call: .; cdr3_aa: CASSFDKNTEAFF
v_call: TRBV5-1; clone_size: .; d_call: .; cdr3_aa: CASSLAGEVHYEQYF
v_call: TRBV30; clone_size: .; d_call: TRBD2; cdr3_aa: CAWSELAKNTGELFF
v_call: TRBV5-1; clone_size: .; d_call: TRBD1; cdr3_aa: CASSPGTGFYSNQPQHF
v_call: TRBV9; clone_size: .; d_call: TRBD1; cdr3_aa: CASSPGTDYSGNTIYF
v_call: TRBV7-9; clone_size: .; d_call: .; cdr3_aa: CATSGDTEAFF
v_call: TRBV7-9; clone_size: .; d_call: TRBD2; cdr3_aa: CASSLRSGGPSYEQYF
v_call: TRBV10-3; clone_size: .; d_call: TRBD2; cdr3_aa: CAISPAGVNDEQYF
v_call: TRBV2; clone_size: .; d_call: TRBD1; cdr3_aa: CASRTDRGNTGELFF
v_call: TRBV3-1/TRBV3-2; clone_size: .; d_call: .; cdr3_aa: CASSQDLNQPQHF
v_call: TRBV19; clone_size: .; d_call: TRBD1; cdr3_aa: CASTRTGVAKNIQYF
v_call: TRBV4-2; clone_size: .; d_call: .; cdr3_aa: CASSQDGPGAPSEQYF
v_call: TRBV7-6; clone_size: .; d_call: .; cdr3_aa: CASSWRGYEQYF
v_call: TRBV7-2; clone_size: .; d_call: TRBD1; cdr3_aa: CASSLGGQGVNYGYTF
v_call: TRBV7-2; clone_size: .; d_call: TRBD1; cdr3_aa: CASSFGTGGLNIQYF
v_call: TRBV2; clone_size: few; d_call: .; cdr3_aa: CASSEVGGWGPQHF
v_call: TRBV7-9; clone_size: .; d_call: TRBD1; cdr3_aa: CARGQGALSGANVLTF
v_call: TRBV28; clone_size: .; d_call: .; cdr3_aa: CASTVVANAYEQYF
v_call: TRBV28; clone_size: .; d_call: .; cdr3_aa: CASRIQDQPQHF
v_call: TRBV6-2/TRBV6-3; clone_size: .; d_call: .; cdr3_aa: CASSQRPGNSGNTIYF
v_call: TRBV24-1; clone_size: .; d_call: TRBD2; cdr3_aa: CAAGLAGTDTQYF
v_call: TRBV19; clone_size: few; d_call: .; cdr3_aa: CASSLARTAPYSNQPQHF
v_call: TRBV18; clone_size: .; d_call: TRBD2; cdr3_aa: CASSPAGLAGGKNIQYF
v_call: TRBV27; clone_size: .; d_call: .; cdr3_aa: CASKKPGSYNEQFF
v_call: TRBV19; clone_size: .; d_call: .; cdr3_aa: CASSILDSNYYNEQFF
v_call: TRBV28; clone_size: .; d_call: TRBD2; cdr3_aa: CASNTAGGVDTQYF
v_call: TRBV7-9; clone_size: .; d_call: TRBD2; cdr3_aa: CASTEGLAGTDTQYF
v_call: TRBV20-1; clone_size: .; d_call: .; cdr3_aa: CSASPSGGRNSNQPQHF
v_call: TRBV19; clone_size: .; d_call: TRBD2; cdr3_aa: CASSAASGGAETQYF
v_call: TRBV7-2; clone_size: .; d_call: TRBD1; cdr3_aa: CASSTWDSLYEQYF
v_call: TRBV21-1; clone_size: .; d_call: .; cdr3_aa: CASSVRQGALGEQYF
v_call: TRBV5-1; clone_size: .; d_call: .; cdr3_aa: CASSGGGLQETQYF
v_call: TRBV29-1; clone_size: .; d_call: TRBD1; cdr3_aa: CSVPRTGDLEQFF
v_call: TRBV5-1; clone_size: .; d_call: TRBD2; cdr3_aa: CASSLFAASGAYEQYF
v_call: TRBV5-8; clone_size: once; d_call: .; cdr3_aa: CASSLDGSGNTIYF
v_call: TRBV28; clone_size: .; d_call: TRBD2; cdr3_aa: CASSLGSSGTYNEQFF
v_call: TRBV4-3; clone_size: .; d_call: .; cdr3_aa: CASSSGVTDTQYF